This record looks at one T cell receptor (beta chain) sequence and its context. Its specificity is unknown. TCRdb's table, derived via immunoSEQ multiplex PCR, lists solely in-frame clones and lacks some. The data hold 300,000 to 400,000 clones, with around nine tenths observed a single time. These data are taken from a study of shared clonotypes between healthy human individuals. The germline V gene encodes CDR1 MRHNA and CDR2 SNTAGT. V was trimmed by 2 bases and J by 6 bases, leaving 16 bases between them. CDR3 length: 16 amino acids. Study-wide results and limits: The authors expected sequencing depth to affect clonotype sharing among donors. Naive subsets tended to show greater estimated richness than memory subsets.

Adult donors, all healthy and HIV-negative, had no recent acute infections or vaccinations. The TCR sequence derives from a man younger than 35 in good health. The material sequenced was memory CD8+ T cells sorted from blood. Subset here: CD45RO+ cells pooled with CCR7-negative TemRA cells. The chain carries TRBV6-4 and TRBJ2-2; D possibly matches TRBD1 or TRBD2 (5 bases each). The CDR3 sequence is CASSDQASEGSGELFF. The CDR3 DNA reads TGTGCCAGCAGTGACCAAGCCAGCGAGGGGTCCGGGGAGCTGTTTTTT.